This T cell receptor beta chain was captured by sequencing in a study of Ad26.COV2.S vaccination and SARS-CoV-2 variants (dated by TCRdb to 2020 to 2023). Study-wide context: Vaccine-arm donors were drawn from COV1001, a multicentre, randomized, double-blind, placebo-controlled phase I-IIa trial of Ad26.COV2.S in healthy adults. Dosing of Ad26.COV2.S was intramuscular, at either 5x10^10 or 1x10^11 viral particles, delivered as one shot or as two shots spaced 56 days apart. Throughout the experiments and outcome assessment, investigators stayed blinded to trial group allocation. TCRbeta repertoire sequencing was used to assess the specificity and breadth of SARS-CoV-2-reactive T cell receptors after Ad26.COV2.S vaccination. The TCR-sequenced set comprised approximately 32 samples: around 20 Ad26.COV2.S vaccine recipients, 5 placebo recipients and 8 SARS-CoV-2 convalescent individuals. Trial participants were randomized into five groups of five: low-dose or high-dose Ad26.COV2.S given once or twice, or placebo on both occasions.

The investigation overall reported the following: The study lacked the statistical power to compare responses across vaccine doses or regimens. According to the authors, total T cell responses may have been underestimated by the TCR breadth and depth analyses. After vaccination, spike-specific CD8+ and CD4+ T cell responses were reported to show substantial breadth. Comparable non-spike TCR breadth was observed between vaccine and placebo recipients, consistent with only spike being contained in the vaccine. Spike-specific TCR breadth was higher in Ad26.COV2.S recipients than in placebo recipients (P = 0.0014).

The label giving this sample's treatment or condition can be read as: some 20 received Ad26.COV2.S at low or high dose, single or two shots; 5 received placebo; per-sample allocation not given. For vaccine and placebo recipients, the sequenced repertoires came from samples collected on day 63 after the first injection. In Cohort 1b, fewer than 30 adults aged 18-55 years were enrolled at a single site in Boston, USA, between 29 July and 7 August 2020. Ad26.COV2.S was a replication-incompetent adenovirus type 26 vector that expressed a prefusion-stabilized SARS-CoV-2 spike protein derived from the original Wuhan strain. The CDR3 runs 12 amino acids, cysteine and phenylalanine included. Only the CDR3 region is kept as DNA, spanning 36 bases read in frame from base 1. V lost 1 base and J lost 3 bases; the stretch between them is 6 bases long. The CDR1 and CDR2 encoded by the germline V gene (reference sequence) are GTSNPN and SVGIG.

TCRbeta CDR3 regions were sequenced with the immunoSEQ Assay. After extraction, genomic DNA underwent amplification by bias-controlled multiplex PCR, followed by high-throughput sequencing. For the original study's pipeline: To quantify the absolute abundance of every unique TCRbeta CDR3 region, sequences were collapsed and filtered. T cell fraction was estimated by normalizing TCRbeta template counts to usable DNA, with usable DNA measured through amplification of reference genes found in all nucleated cells. Repertoire TCRs were annotated as SARS-CoV-2-specific by exact matching of V gene, CDR3 amino acid sequence and J gene to a known reactive TCR set. The reference SARS-CoV-2 TCR set was obtained from MIRA and was filtered for enrichment in COVID-19-positive ImmuneCODE repertoires, whereby public or cross-reactive TCRs were removed. Based on the MIRA antigens, annotated TCRs were further analysed at the level of specific ORF or position within ORF. Breadth was defined as the number of annotated unique rearrangements divided by the total number of unique productive rearrangements, and depth was defined as the summed frequency of the annotated unique rearrangements. Two-sided Wilcoxon rank-sum tests were used to compare TCR breadth between groups. Held by TCRdb, this immuneACCESS table contains in-frame sequences only and omits some clones. Under half of the omission traces to an unresolved V gene where checked; the cause of the rest is unknown. The DNA was the basis for D and trimming; V, J and clone size are from that table. The sample has more than 300,000 clones on record, just over 85% of them singletons. The ten biggest clones cover 1.9% of the sample.

Points on this clone: Its antigen has not been determined. No base quality values were provided; no much bigger clone lies one nucleotide off.

The V and J segments used are TRBV30 and TRBJ1-1, with the D segment identity uncertain. Sample: peripheral blood, taken in a trial of Ad26.COV2.S vaccine versus placebo. The TCR originated in a person aged 18-60 years who received the Ad26.COV2.S COVID-19 vaccine or a placebo. The CDR3 sequence is CAWSDGDTEAFF. The DNA sequence is given as TGTGCCTGGAGTGACGGGGACACTGAAGCTTTCTTT.